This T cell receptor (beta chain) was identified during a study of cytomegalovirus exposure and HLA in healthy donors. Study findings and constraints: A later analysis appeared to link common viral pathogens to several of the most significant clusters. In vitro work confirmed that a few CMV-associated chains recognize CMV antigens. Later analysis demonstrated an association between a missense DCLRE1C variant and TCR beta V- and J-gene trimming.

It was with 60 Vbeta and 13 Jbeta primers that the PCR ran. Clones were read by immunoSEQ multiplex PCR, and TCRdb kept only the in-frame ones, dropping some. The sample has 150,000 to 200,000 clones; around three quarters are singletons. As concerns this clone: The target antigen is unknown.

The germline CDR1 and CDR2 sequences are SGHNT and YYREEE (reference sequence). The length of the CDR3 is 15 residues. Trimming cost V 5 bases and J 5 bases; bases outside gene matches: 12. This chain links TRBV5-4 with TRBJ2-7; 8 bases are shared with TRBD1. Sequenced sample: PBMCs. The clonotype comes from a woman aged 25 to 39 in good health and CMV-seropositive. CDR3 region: CASSFLRQGRDEQYF. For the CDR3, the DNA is TGTGCCAGCAGTTTTCTTCGACAGGGGAGAGACGAGCAGTACTTC.